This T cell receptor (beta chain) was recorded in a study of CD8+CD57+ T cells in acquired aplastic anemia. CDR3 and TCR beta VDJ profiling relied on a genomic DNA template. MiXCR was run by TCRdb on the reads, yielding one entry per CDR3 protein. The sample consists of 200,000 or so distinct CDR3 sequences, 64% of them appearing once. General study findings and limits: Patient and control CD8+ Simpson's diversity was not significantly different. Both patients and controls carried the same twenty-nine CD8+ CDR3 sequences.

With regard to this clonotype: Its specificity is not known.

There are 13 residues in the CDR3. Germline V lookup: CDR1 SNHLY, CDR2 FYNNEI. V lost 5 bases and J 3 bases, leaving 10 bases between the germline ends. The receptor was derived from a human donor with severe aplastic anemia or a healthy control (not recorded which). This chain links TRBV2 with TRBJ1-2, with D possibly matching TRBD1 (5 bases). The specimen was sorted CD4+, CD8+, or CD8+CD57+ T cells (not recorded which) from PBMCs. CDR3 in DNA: TGTGCCAGCAGTCCCCAGGGTTACTATGGCTACACCTTC. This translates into CASSPQGYYGYTF. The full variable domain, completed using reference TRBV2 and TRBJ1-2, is EPEVTQTPSHQVTQMGQEVILRCVPISNHLYFYWYRQILGQKVEFLVSFYNNEISEKSEIFDDQFSVERPDGSNFTLKIRSTKLEDSAMYFCASSPQGYYGYTFGSGTRLTVV.